The source of this T cell receptor (beta chain) is a study of blood T cells in healthy people across ages. Whenever a sample was processed, at least 6.5 million PBMCs were isolated. Using a J-beta primer mix together with a sample-barcoded 5' primer, a second PCR was run for about 7 to 12 cycles. TCRdb used MiXCR to reprocess the 5' RACE reads, holding one entry per CDR3 protein. Here the sample spans about 570,000 distinct CDR3 sequences, about 29% being singletons. Germline assignment: CDR1 SEHNR and CDR2 FQNEAQ (reference sequence). The CDR3 is 15 amino acids. Deletions cut 5 bases from V and 0 bases from J, with 13 bases between. The same sample was also studied in work on T cells of mothers and their children. As that report states: Thymic selection molds TCR recombination output in a comparable way in related and unrelated pairs.

The clonotype was recovered from a boy aged 2-15 years in good health. V and J are TRBV7-9 and TRBJ1-2; TRBD1 is a possible D gene (5 bases). Sequencing was performed on blood. CDR3 residues: CASSPQTATNYGYTF. The CDR3 nucleotides read TGTGCCAGCAGCCCGCAGACAGCGACTAACTATGGCTACACCTTC. The whole variable domain, filled in from reference TRBV7-9 and TRBJ1-2, reads DTGVSQNPRHKITKRGQNVTFRCDPISEHNRLYWYRQTLGQGPEFLTYFQNEAQLEKSRLLSDRFSAERPKGSFSTLEIQRTEQGDSAMYLCASSPQTATNYGYTFGSGTRLTVV.